This TCR beta chain was documented in a study of T cells after yellow fever vaccination. Study-level findings and limits: The presence of abundant clonotypes contaminating from the bulk population was possible in FACS-sorted repertoires.

TCRdb processed the 5' RACE reads anew with MiXCR; each CDR3 protein has one entry. This table holds approximately 150,000 distinct CDR3 sequences, approximately 9.9% found once. This clonotype was recorded only once. No antigen is known for it. Trimming cost V 4 bases and J 0 bases, with 11 bases left between them. Germline assignment: CDR1 SGHNT and CDR2 YYREEE (reference sequence). The CDR3 is 15 amino acids. The sample here was CD8+ T cells sorted from PBMCs, taken 45 days after the yellow fever booster vaccination. The sequence was obtained from a man younger than 35 who received the YFV17D yellow fever vaccine. J is TRBJ1-5 and V is TRBV5-4, with D maybe TRBD1 (5 bases). CDR3 amino acids: CASSRGGDSNQPQHF. Written as DNA, the CDR3 is TGTGCCAGCAGCCGCGGAGGGGATAGCAATCAGCCCCAGCATTTT.